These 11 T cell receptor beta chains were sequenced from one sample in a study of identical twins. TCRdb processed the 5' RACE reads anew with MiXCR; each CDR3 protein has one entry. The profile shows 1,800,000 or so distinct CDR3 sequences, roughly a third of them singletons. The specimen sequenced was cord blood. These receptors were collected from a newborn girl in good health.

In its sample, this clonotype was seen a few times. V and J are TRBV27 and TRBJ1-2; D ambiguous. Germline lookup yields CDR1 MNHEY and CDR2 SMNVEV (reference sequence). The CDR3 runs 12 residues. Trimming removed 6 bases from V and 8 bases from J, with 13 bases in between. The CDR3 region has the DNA TGTGCCAGCAGCCCGCTGATGGGGGGCTACACCTTC. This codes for CASSPLMGGYTF.

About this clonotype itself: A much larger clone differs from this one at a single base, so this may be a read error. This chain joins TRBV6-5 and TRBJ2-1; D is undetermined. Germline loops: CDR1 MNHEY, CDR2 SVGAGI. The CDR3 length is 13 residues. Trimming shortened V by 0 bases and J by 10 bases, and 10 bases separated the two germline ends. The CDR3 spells CASSYSVTAEQFF. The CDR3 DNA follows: TGTGCCAGCAGTTACTCGGTCACCGCCGAGCAGTTCTTC.

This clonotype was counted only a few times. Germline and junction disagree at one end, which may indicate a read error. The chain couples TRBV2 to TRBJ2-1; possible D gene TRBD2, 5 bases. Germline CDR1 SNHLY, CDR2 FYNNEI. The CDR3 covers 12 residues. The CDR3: CASTGIYDEQFF. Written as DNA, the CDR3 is TGTGCCAGCACGGGAATCTACGATGAGCAGTTCTTC.

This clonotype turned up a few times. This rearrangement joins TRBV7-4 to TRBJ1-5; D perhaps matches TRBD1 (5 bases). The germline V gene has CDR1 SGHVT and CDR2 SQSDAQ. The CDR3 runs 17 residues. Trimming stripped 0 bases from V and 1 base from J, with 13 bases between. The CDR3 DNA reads TGTGCCAGCAGCTTAGCCCCTAGTTGGGGGAGCAATCAGCCCCAGCATTTT. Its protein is CASSLAPSWGSNQPQHF.

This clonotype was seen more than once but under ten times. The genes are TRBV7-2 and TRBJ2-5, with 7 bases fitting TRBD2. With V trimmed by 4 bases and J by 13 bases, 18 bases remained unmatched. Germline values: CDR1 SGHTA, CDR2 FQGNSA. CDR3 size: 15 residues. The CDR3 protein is CASSSLGTISYERYF. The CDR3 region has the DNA TGTGCCAGCAGCTCCCTTGGGACTATCAGCTACGAGCGGTACTTC.

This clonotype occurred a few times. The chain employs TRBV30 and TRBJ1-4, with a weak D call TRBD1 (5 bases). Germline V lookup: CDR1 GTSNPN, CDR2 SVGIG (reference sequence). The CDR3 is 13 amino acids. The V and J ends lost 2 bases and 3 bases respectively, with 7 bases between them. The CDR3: CAWSRGANEKLFF. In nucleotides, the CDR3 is TGTGCCTGGAGTCGGGGGGCTAATGAAAAACTGTTTTTT.

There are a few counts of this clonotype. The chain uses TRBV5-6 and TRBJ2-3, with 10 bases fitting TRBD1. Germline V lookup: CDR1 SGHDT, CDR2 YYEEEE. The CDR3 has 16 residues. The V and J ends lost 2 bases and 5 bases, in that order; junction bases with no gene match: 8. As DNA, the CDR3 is TGTGCCAGCAGCTTATTCCGGGACAGGGGAGGAGATACGCAGTATTTT. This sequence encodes CASSLFRDRGGDTQYF.

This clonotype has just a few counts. In DNA form, the CDR3 reads TGTGCCAGCAGCCAACGGGGGGGGGCCGAGACAGATACGCAGTATTTT. It yields the protein CASSQRGGAETDTQYF. The chain is built from TRBV3-1 and TRBJ2-3; TRBD2 agrees at 8 bases. V was pared by 2 bases and J by 3 bases, with 7 bases of the junction left unmatched. CDR3 length: 16 residues. Germline CDR1 is LGHDT and CDR2 is YNNKEL (reference sequence).

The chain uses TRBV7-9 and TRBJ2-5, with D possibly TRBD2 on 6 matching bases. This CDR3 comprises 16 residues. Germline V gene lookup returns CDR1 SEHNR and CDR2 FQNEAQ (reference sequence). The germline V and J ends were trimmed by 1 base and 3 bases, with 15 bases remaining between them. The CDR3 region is CASSLVRRGREETQYF. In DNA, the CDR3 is TGTGCCAGCAGCTTAGTTCGGAGGGGCAGAGAAGAGACCCAGTACTTC.

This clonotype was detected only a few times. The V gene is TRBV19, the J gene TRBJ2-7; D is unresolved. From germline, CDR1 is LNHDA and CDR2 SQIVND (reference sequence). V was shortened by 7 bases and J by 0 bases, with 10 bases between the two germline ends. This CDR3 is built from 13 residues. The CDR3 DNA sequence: TGTGCCAGTAAGGGTTATAGCTCCTACGAGCAGTACTTC. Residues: CASKGYSSYEQYF.

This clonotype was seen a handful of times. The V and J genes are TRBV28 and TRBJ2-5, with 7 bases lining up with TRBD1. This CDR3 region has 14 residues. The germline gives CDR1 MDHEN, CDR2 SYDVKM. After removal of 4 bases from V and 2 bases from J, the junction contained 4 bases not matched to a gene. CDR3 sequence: CASSYGQAQETQYF. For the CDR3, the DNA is TGTGCCAGCAGTTACGGACAGGCTCAAGAGACCCAGTACTTC.